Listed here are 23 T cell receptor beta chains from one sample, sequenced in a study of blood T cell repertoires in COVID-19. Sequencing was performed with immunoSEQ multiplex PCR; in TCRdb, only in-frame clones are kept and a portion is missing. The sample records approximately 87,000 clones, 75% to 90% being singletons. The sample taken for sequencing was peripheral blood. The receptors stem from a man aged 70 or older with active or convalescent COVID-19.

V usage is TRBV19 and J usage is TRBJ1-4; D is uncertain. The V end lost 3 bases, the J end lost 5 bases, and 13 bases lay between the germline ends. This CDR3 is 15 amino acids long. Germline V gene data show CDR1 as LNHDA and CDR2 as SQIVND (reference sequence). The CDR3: CASSILRTTNEKLFF. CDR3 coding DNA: TGTGCCAGTAGTATCCTCAGAACTACGAATGAAAAACTGTTTTTT.

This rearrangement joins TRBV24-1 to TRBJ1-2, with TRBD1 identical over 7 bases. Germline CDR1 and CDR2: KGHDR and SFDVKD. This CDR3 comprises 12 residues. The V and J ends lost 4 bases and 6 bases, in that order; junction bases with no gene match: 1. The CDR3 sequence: CATSEQGDGYTF. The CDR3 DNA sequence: TGTGCCACCAGTGAGCAGGGGGATGGCTACACCTTC.

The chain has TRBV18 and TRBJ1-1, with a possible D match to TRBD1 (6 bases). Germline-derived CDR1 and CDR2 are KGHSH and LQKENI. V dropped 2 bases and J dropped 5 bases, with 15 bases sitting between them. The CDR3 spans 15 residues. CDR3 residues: CASSPGGASYTEAFF. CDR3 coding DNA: TGTGCCAGCTCACCAGGGGGGGCATCGTATACTGAAGCTTTCTTT.

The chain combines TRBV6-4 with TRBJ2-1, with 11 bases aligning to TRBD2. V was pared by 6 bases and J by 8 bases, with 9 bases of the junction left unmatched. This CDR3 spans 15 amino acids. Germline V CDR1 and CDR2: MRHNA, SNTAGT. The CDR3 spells CASSRLAGSDHEQFF. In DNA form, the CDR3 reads TGTGCCAGCAGCAGACTAGCGGGATCCGACCATGAGCAGTTCTTC.

The CDR3 bases are TGTGCCAGCAGCTCCGGAGGGGTCCGCACAGATACGCAGTATTTT. It codes for CASSSGGVRTDTQYF. The chain couples TRBV3-1 (or the pseudogene TRBV3-2) to TRBJ2-3; D may be TRBD2 (6 bases). The CDR3 contains 15 residues. V lost 5 bases and J 1 base, leaving 13 bases between the germline ends. CDR1 is LGHDT, CDR2 YNNKEL, per germline (reference sequence).

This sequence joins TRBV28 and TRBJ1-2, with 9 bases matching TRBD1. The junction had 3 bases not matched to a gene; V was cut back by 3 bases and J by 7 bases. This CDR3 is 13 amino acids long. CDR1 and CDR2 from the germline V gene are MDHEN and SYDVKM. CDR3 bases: TGTGCCAGCAGTTTCTCGGGACAGGGTGGCTACACCTTC. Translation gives CASSFSGQGGYTF.

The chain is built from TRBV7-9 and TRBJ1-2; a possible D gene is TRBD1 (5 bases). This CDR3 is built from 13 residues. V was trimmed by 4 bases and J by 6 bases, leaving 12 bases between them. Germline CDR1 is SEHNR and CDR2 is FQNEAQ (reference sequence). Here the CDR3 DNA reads TGTGCCAGCAGCTCCACGGGAGGGGATGGCTACACCTTC. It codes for CASSSTGGDGYTF.

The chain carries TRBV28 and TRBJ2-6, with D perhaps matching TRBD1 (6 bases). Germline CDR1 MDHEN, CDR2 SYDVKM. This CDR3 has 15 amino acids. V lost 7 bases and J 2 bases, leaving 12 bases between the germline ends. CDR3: CASIRGSTGANVLTF. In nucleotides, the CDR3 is TGTGCCAGCATCAGGGGATCCACTGGGGCCAACGTCCTGACTTTC.

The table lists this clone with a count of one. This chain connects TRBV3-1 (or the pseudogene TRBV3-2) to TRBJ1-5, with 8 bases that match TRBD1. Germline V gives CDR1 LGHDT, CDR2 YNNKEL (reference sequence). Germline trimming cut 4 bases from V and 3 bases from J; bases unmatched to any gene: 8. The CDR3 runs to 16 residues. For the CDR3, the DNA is TGTGCCAGCAGCCCGACCGGGACAGGACTCAATCAGCCCCAGCATTTT. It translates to CASSPTGTGLNQPQHF.

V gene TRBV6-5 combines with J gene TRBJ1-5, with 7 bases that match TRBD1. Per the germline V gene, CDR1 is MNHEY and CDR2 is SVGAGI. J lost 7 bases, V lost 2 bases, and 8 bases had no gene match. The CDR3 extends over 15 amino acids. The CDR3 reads CASSYPRQGQQPQHF. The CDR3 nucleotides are TGTGCCAGCAGTTACCCACGACAGGGTCAACAGCCCCAGCATTTT.

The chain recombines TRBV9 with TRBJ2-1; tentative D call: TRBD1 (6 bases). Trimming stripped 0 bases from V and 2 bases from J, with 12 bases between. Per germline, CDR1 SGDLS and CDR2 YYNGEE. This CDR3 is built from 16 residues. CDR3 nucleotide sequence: TGTGCCAGCAGCGTAGGTCTGGGGGCCACCTACAATGAGCAGTTCTTC. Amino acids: CASSVGLGATYNEQFF.

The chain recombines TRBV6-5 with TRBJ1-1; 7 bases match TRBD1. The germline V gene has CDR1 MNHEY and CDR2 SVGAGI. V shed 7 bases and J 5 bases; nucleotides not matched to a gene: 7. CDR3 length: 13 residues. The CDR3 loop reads CASTRRGRTEAFF. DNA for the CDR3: TGTGCCAGCACCCGAAGGGGGCGGACTGAAGCTTTCTTT.

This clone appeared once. The CDR3 DNA reads TGTGCCTGGAGACAAAAGGACAGGGCTTGGCAGCCCCAGCATTTT. The encoded protein is CAWRQKDRAWQPQHF. The rearrangement joins TRBV30 to TRBJ1-5; 8 bases map to TRBD1. CDR3 length: 15 residues. Germline CDR1 reads GTSNPN; CDR2 reads SVGIG (reference sequence). The V gene end was trimmed by 3 bases and the J gene end by 7 bases; junction bases not matched to a gene: 11. Together with reference TRBV30 and TRBJ1-5, the CDR3 gives the full variable domain: SQTIHQWPATLVQPVGSPLSLECTVEGTSNPNLYWYRQAAGRGLQLLFYSVGIGQISSEVPQNLSASRPQDRQFILSSKKLLLSDSGFYLCAWRQKDRAWQPQHFGDGTRLSIL.

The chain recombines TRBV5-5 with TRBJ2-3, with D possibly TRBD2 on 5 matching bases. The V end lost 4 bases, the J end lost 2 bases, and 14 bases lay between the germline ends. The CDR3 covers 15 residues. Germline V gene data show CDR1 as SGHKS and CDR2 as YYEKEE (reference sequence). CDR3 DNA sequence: TGTGCCAGCAGCCTGTTTGGACGGGACACAGATACGCAGTATTTT. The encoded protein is CASSLFGRDTDTQYF.

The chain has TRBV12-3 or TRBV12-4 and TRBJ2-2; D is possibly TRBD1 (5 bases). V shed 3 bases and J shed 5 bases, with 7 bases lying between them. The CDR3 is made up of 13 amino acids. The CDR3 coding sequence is TGTGCCAGCAGTTTTCAGGGAACCGGGGAGCTGTTTTTT. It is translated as CASSFQGTGELFF.

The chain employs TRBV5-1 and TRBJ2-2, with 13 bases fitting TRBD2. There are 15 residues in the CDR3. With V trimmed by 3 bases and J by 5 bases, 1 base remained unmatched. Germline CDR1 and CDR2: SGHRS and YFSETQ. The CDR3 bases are TGCGCCAGCAGCTCGGGACTAGCGGGAACCGGGGAGCTGTTTTTT. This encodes CASSSGLAGTGELFF.

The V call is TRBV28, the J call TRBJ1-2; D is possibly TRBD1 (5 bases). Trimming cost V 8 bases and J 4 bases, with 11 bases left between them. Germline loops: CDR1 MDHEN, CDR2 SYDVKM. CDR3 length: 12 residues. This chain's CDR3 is CASGQLGYGYTF. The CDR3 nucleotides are TGTGCCAGCGGACAACTCGGCTATGGCTACACCTTC.

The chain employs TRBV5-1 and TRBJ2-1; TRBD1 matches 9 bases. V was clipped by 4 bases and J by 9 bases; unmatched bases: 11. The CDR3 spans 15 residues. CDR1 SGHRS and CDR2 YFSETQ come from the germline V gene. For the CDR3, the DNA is TGCGCCAGCAGCCTCGCCCCGGGACAGGGCGGTGAGCAGTTCTTC. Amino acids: CASSLAPGQGGEQFF.

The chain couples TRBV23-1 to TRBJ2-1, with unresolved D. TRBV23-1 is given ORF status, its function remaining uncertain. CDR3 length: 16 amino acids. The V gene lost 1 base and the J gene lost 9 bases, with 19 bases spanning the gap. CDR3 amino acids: CASSQLRCTSHSEQFF. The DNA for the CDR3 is TGCGCCAGCAGTCAATTGAGATGTACTTCGCATTCTGAGCAGTTCTTC.

The DNA for the CDR3 is TGTGCCAGTAGTACCACGCCTATGACAGGGGGGAACACCGGGGAGCTGTTTTTT. The encoded protein is CASSTTPMTGGNTGELFF. This chain connects TRBV19 to TRBJ2-2; 9 bases fit TRBD1. Germline V gene sequence: CDR1 LNHDA, CDR2 SQIVND (reference sequence). The CDR3 is 18 residues long. V lost 4 bases to trimming and J lost 1 base; unmatched junction nucleotides: 10.

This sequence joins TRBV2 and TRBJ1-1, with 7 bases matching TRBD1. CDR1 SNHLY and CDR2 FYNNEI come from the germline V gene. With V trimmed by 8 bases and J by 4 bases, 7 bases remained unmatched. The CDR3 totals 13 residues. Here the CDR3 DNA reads TGTGCCAGCGGGAGACAGGGCCTCACTGAAGCTTTCTTT. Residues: CASGRQGLTEAFF. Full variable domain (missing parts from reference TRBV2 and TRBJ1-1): EPEVTQTPSHQVTQMGQEVILRCVPISNHLYFYWYRQILGQKVEFLVSFYNNEISEKSEIFDDQFSVERPDGSNFTLKIRSTKLEDSAMYFCASGRQGLTEAFFGQGTRLTVV.

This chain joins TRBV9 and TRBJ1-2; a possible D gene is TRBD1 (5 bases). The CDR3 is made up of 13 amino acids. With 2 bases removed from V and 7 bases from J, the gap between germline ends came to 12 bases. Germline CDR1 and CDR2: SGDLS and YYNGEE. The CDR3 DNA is TGTGCCAGCAGCGTTAGTACCAGGGTTGGCTACACCTTC. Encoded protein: CASSVSTRVGYTF. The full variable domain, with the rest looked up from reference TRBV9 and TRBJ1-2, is DSGVTQTPKHLITATGQRVTLRCSPRSGDLSVYWYQQSLDQGLQFLIQYYNGEERAKGNILERFSAQQFPDLHSELNLSSLELGDSALYFCASSVSTRVGYTFGSGTRLTVV.

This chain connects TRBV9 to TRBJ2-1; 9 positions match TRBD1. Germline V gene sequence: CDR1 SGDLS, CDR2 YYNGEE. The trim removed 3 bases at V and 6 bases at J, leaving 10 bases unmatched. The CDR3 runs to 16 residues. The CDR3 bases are TGTGCCAGCAGCGACCCGGGACAGGGAGGGATCAATGAGCAGTTCTTC. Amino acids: CASSDPGQGGINEQFF. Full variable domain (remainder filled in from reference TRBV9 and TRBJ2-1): DSGVTQTPKHLITATGQRVTLRCSPRSGDLSVYWYQQSLDQGLQFLIQYYNGEERAKGNILERFSAQQFPDLHSELNLSSLELGDSALYFCASSDPGQGGINEQFFGPGTRLTVL.